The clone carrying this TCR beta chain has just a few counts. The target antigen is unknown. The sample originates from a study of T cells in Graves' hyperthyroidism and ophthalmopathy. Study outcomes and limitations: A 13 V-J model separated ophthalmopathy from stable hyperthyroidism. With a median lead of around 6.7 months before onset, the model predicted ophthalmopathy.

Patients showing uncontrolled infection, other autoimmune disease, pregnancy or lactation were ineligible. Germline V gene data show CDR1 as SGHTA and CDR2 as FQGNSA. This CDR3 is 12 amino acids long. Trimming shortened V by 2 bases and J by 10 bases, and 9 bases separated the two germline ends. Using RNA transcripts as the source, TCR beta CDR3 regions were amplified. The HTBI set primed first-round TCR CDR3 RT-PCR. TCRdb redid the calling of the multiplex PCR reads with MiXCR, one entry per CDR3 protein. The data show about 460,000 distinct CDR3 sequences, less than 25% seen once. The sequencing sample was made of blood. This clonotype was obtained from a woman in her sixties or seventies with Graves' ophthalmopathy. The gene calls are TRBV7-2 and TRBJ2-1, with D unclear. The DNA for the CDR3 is TGTGCCAGCAGCTTAATGAGCGCGGAGCAGTTCTTC. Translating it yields CASSLMSAEQFF.